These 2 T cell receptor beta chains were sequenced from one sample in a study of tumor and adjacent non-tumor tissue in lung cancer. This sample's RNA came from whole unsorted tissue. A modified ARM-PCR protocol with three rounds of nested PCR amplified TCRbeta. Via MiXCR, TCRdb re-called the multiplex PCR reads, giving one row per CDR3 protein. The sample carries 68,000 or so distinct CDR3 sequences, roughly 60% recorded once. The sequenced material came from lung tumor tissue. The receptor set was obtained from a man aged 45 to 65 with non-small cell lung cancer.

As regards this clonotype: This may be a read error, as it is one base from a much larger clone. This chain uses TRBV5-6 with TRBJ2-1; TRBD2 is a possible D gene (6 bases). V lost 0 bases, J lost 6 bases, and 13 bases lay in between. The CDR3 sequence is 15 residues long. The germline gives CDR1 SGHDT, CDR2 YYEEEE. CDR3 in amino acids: CASSLGLDNFNEQFF. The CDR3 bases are TGTGCCAGCAGCTTGGGACTAGATAACTTCAATGAGCAGTTCTTC. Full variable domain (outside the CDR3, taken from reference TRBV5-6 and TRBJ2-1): DAGVTQSPTHLIKTRGQQVTLRCSPKSGHDTVSWYQQALGQGPQFIFQYYEEEERQRGNFPDRFSGHQFPNYSSELNVNALLLGDSALYLCASSLGLDNFNEQFFGPGTRLTVL.

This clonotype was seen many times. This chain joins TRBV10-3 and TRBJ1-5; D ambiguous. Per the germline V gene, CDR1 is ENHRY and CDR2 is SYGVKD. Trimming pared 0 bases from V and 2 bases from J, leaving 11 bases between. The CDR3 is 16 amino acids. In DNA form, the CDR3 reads TGTGCCATCAGTGAGTCGGCCAGTACGGGCAATCAGCCCCAGCATTTT. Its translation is CAISESASTGNQPQHF.